These 2 T cell receptor beta chains were all obtained from the same sample, sequenced in a study of T cells in Graves' hyperthyroidism and ophthalmopathy. TCR beta CDR3 sequences were amplified from RNA transcripts. The TCR CDR3 was amplified in a first-round RT-PCR using the HTBI primer set. TCRdb re-derived calls from the multiplex PCR reads in MiXCR, one entry per CDR3 protein. The sample consists of 560,000 or so distinct CDR3 sequences, 20% of them appearing once. The sample taken for sequencing was blood. All receptors come from a man between 40 and 49 years old with Graves' ophthalmopathy.

This clonotype has a handful of counts. This chain links TRBV20-1 with TRBJ1-1, with 8 bases aligning to TRBD1. V was pared by 2 bases and J by 3 bases, with 5 bases of the junction left unmatched. This CDR3 contains 14 residues. Germline assignment: CDR1 DFQATT and CDR2 SNEGSKA (reference sequence). The CDR3 sequence is CSARQGASDTEAFF. CDR3 DNA sequence: TGCAGTGCTAGACAGGGGGCCTCAGACACTGAAGCTTTCTTT.

The chain carries TRBV7-6 and TRBJ2-7; perhaps D is TRBD1 or TRBD2 (6 bases each). The CDR3 spans 15 residues. V was pared by 1 base and J by 6 bases, with 16 bases between. CDR1 is SGHVS and CDR2 is FNYEAQ in the germline V gene. The CDR3 sequence is CASSLEVHGGGEQYF. As DNA, the CDR3 is TGTGCCAGCAGCTTAGAAGTCCACGGAGGGGGCGAGCAGTACTTC.